The present T cell receptor (beta chain) was sequenced within a study of cytomegalovirus exposure and HLA in healthy donors. Study results and caveats: A later analysis found first-cohort TCR clusters tended to co-occur in the approximately 110 validation repertoires. Among the CMV-associated chains, three were confirmed in vitro as specific for CMV antigens. Cytomegalovirus-associated TCR beta chains were listed, numbering 164.

Notes on this clone: Its specificity is not known.

The CDR3 contains 14 residues. V dropped 2 bases and J dropped 0 bases, with 8 bases sitting between them. CDR1 is SGHDT and CDR2 is YYEEEE in the germline V gene. Sequencing used immunoSEQ multiplex PCR; TCRdb keeps in-frame clones, though not all of them. The table lists about 190,000 clones, 86% of them singletons. This TCR was sampled from a woman between 18 and 29 years old in good health and CMV-seronegative. This chain connects TRBV5-6 to TRBJ1-2, with D possibly being TRBD1 (5 bases). Sequencing used PBMCs. CDR3 sequence (DNA): TGTGCCAGCAGCTTCGGGGGAGCTAACTATGGCTACACCTTC. Translated: CASSFGGANYGYTF.